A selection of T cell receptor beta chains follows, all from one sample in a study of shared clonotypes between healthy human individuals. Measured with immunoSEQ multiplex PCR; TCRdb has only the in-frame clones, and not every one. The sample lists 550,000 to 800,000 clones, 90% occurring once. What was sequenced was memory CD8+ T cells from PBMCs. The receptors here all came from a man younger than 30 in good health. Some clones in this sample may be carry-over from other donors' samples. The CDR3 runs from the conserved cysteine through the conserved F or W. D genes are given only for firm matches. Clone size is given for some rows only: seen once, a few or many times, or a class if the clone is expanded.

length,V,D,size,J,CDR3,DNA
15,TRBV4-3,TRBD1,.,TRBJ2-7,CASSQTGSLGYEQYF,TGCGCCAGCAGCCAGACAGGGTCTCTCGGCTACGAGCAGTACTTC
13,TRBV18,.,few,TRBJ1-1,CASSRLEFHEAFF,TGTGCCAGCTCACGCCTCGAGTTTCATGAAGCTTTCTTT
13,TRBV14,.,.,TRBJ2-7,CASSRLVGYEQYF,TGTGCCAGCAGCCGACTAGTGGGTTACGAGCAGTACTTC
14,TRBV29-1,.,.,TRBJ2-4,CSAGGVLAKNIQYF,TGCAGCGCAGGGGGGGTGCTAGCCAAAAACATTCAGTACTTC
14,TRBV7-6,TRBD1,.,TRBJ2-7,CASSWGGQGAEQYF,TGTGCCAGCAGCTGGGGGGGACAGGGGGCCGAGCAGTACTTC
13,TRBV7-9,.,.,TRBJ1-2,CASSLRQGDGYTF,TGTGCCAGCAGCCTCCGGCAGGGCGATGGCTACACCTTC
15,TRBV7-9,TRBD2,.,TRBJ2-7,CASRLSGAPTYEQYF,TGTGCCAGCAGACTTAGCGGGGCCCCTACCTACGAGCAGTACTTC
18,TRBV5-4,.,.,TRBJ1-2,CASRPPYRQELFNYGYTF,TGTGCCAGCAGGCCGCCGTATCGACAGGAGCTTTTTAACTATGGCTACACCTTC
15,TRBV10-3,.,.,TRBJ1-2,CASSESYSDNYGYTF,TGCGCCAGCAGTGAGTCCTATTCTGATAACTATGGCTACACCTTC
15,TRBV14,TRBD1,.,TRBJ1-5,CASGPNRGGGQPQHF,TGTGCCAGCGGACCAAACAGGGGTGGCGGTCAGCCCCAGCATTTT
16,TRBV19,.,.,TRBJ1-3,CASSTDPLGTGNTIYF,TGTGCCAGTAGTACAGACCCCCTGGGTACTGGAAACACCATATATTTT
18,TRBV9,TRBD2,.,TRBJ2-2,CASSVNPSGSVNTGELFF,TGTGCCAGCAGCGTTAACCCTAGCGGGAGTGTGAACACCGGGGAGCTGTTTTTT
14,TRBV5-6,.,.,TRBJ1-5,CASSLGGGNQPQHF,TGTGCCAGCAGCTTGGGTGGGGGCAATCAGCCCCAGCATTTT
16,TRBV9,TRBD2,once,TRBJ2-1,CASSPGLAGAYNEQFF,TGTGCCAGCAGCCCGGGACTAGCGGGAGCCTACAATGAGCAGTTCTTC
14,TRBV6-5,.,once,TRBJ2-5,CASSYRGDQETQYF,TGTGCCAGCAGTTATCGGGGAGACCAAGAGACCCAGTACTTC
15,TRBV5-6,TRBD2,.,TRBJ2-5,CASSRTSGPQETQYF,TGTGCCAGCAGCCGGACTAGCGGGCCCCAAGAGACCCAGTACTTC
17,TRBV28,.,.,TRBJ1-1,CASSFMLSGEMNTEAFF,TGTGCCAGCAGTTTTATGCTTTCGGGGGAGATGAACACTGAAGCTTTCTTT